Listed below are T cell receptor beta chains from one sample, sequenced in a study of blood T cell repertoires in COVID-19. TCRdb keeps only in-frame clones here, not all; method: immunoSEQ multiplex PCR. The sample has approximately 170,000 clones, approximately 91% seen once. Material: PBMCs or T cells enriched from blood (not recorded which). These receptors were collected from a woman under 30 who had recovered from COVID-19. Both conserved end residues are part of each CDR3. A D gene is named only where the DNA matches it firmly. Clone size is not always given. Where it is, it says once, few, many or a class for expanded clones.

j_call d_call clone_size v_call cdr3_nt cdr3_aa
TRBJ2-3 NA once TRBV4-1 TGCGCCAGCAGCCAGAGGGCGACAGATACGCAGTATTTT CASSQRATDTQYF
TRBJ2-7 TRBD1 NA TRBV28 TGTGCCAGCAGTTTAGGCAGGGGGCTGCTGTACGAGCAGTACTTC CASSLGRGLLYEQYF
TRBJ2-2 NA NA TRBV27 TGTGCCAGCAGGCGACAGGCCGGGGAGCTGTTTTTT CASRRQAGELFF
TRBJ1-1 NA NA TRBV21-1 TGTGCCAGCAGCAAATTAAAAGCGGGCACTGAAGCTTTCTTT CASSKLKAGTEAFF
TRBJ1-6 NA NA TRBV5-1 TGCGCCAGCAGCTTGGATGGAGTTAATTCACCCCTCCACTTT CASSLDGVNSPLHF
TRBJ2-2 NA NA TRBV24-1 TGTGCCACCAGTGATTTGGGCGGGAAGAACACCGGGGAGCTGTTTTTT CATSDLGGKNTGELFF
TRBJ1-4 TRBD1 NA TRBV2 TGTGCCAGCAGAAGGGACAGGGAGGAAAAACTGTTTTTT CASRRDREEKLFF
TRBJ2-7 NA NA TRBV6-5 TGTGCCAGCAGTTACTCGGGGACTGAACCAAACTACGAGCAGTACTTC CASSYSGTEPNYEQYF
TRBJ2-3 NA NA TRBV28 TGTGCCAGCAGTTTAAGAGGGTCGTGGGATCCCAGGTATTTT CASSLRGSWDPRYF
TRBJ1-2 TRBD1 NA TRBV12-3/TRBV12-4 TGTGCCAGCAGCGACAAGGGGGCCAATGGCTACACCTTC CASSDKGANGYTF
TRBJ1-1 NA NA TRBV30 TGTGCCTGGAGTGTACGGGGGACTGAAGCTTTCTTT CAWSVRGTEAFF
TRBJ2-1 NA NA TRBV24-1 TGTGCCACCAGGGCTCCTGAATACAATGAGCAGTTCTTC CATRAPEYNEQFF
TRBJ2-1 TRBD1 NA TRBV7-8 TGTGCCAGCAGAACTTCAGGACAGGCGGAGCAGTTCTTC CASRTSGQAEQFF
TRBJ2-7 NA NA TRBV27 TGTGCCAGCAGTCCAATCACAGGGCATGTCTACGAGCAGTACTTC CASSPITGHVYEQYF
TRBJ2-1 TRBD2 NA TRBV6-2/TRBV6-3 TGTGCCAGCAGCCCTTTCTCCCCAGCGGGAGTTCGCAATGAGCAGTTCTTC CASSPFSPAGVRNEQFF
TRBJ1-1 TRBD1 NA TRBV19 TGTGCCAGTAGTTTTATGACAGGGGGGAACACTGAAGCTTTCTTT CASSFMTGGNTEAFF
TRBJ2-7 TRBD1 NA TRBV7-9 TGTGCCAGCAGCTTACTAACAGGGGGTAGCCACGAGCAGTACTTC CASSLLTGGSHEQYF
TRBJ2-3 TRBD2 NA TRBV11-2 TGTGCCAGCAGCTTAGGGACTAGCGGGGGCACAGATACGCAGTATTTT CASSLGTSGGTDTQYF
TRBJ2-7 TRBD1 few TRBV15 TGTGCCACCAGCCCTCAAACCGGGACAGGGTATGATGAGCAGTACTTC CATSPQTGTGYDEQYF
TRBJ2-5 NA NA TRBV6-1 TGTGCCAGCAGTGGACCGGAGGAGGCAATCCAAGAGACCCAGTACTTC CASSGPEEAIQETQYF
TRBJ2-7 NA NA TRBV10-3 TGTGCCAGGAACGGACTTCAATTCTCGGGGGAGCAGTACTTC CARNGLQFSGEQYF
TRBJ2-1 TRBD2 NA TRBV15 TGTGCCACCAGCAACCAGCGGGAGTTCGATGAGCAGTTCTTC CATSNQREFDEQFF
TRBJ2-2 NA NA TRBV7-3 TGTGCCAGCAGCTTAGGCGGGACGGTCGGGGAGCTGTTTTTT CASSLGGTVGELFF
TRBJ2-4 TRBD2 NA TRBV28 TGTGCCAGCAGTCTACGGACTAGCGGCCAACTTGGGGGAAACATTCAGTACTTC CASSLRTSGQLGGNIQYF
TRBJ2-3 TRBD2 once TRBV7-9 TGTGCCAGCAGTGGGACTAGCGGGAGGCGGGGGACAGATACGCAGTATTTT CASSGTSGRRGTDTQYF
TRBJ2-2 TRBD2 NA TRBV5-4 TGTGCCAGCAGCTTGACTAGCGGGTCGAACACCGGGGAGCTGTTTTTT CASSLTSGSNTGELFF
TRBJ2-1 TRBD2 NA TRBV6-2/TRBV6-3 TGTGCCAGCAGTTATTCGGCTAGCGGGCCTTACAATGAGCAGTTCTTC CASSYSASGPYNEQFF
TRBJ1-4 NA NA TRBV5-6 TGTGCCAGCAGCAACCAAATCACAGGGGAAAAACTGTTTTTT CASSNQITGEKLFF
TRBJ2-7 TRBD2 once TRBV7-8 TGTGCCAGCAGCCGACTAGCGGGGGTTCACTACGAGCAGTACTTC CASSRLAGVHYEQYF
TRBJ2-3 NA NA TRBV5-1 TGCGCCAGCATGGAATCCCTTAGCCGCGATACGCAGTATTTT CASMESLSRDTQYF
TRBJ1-4 TRBD1 NA TRBV18 TGTGCCAGCTCACCCCCGGGACAGGGTGATGAAAAACTGTTTTTT CASSPPGQGDEKLFF
TRBJ2-1 TRBD2 NA TRBV10-1 TGCGCCAGCAGAGACCCAAGCGGGACCACCTACAATGAGCAGTTCTTC CASRDPSGTTYNEQFF
TRBJ2-1 TRBD1 NA TRBV28 TGTGCCAGTGGACAGGGGAGGAATGAGCAGTTCTTC CASGQGRNEQFF
TRBJ1-6 NA NA TRBV5-4 TGTGCCAGCAGACCCGGGACACCAGATTCACCCCTCCACTTT CASRPGTPDSPLHF
TRBJ2-7 TRBD2 NA TRBV28 TGTGCCAGCAATAGGGGCCCCGCCGGGAGGGGTAACGAGCAGTACTTC CASNRGPAGRGNEQYF
TRBJ2-3 TRBD2 NA TRBV20-1 TGCAGTGCTAGTAGCGGGAGGGCCATAGATACGCAGTATTTT CSASSGRAIDTQYF
TRBJ2-7 TRBD2 once TRBV28 TGTGCCAGCAGTTTCGGCGGGAGATCCGACGAGCAGTACTTC CASSFGGRSDEQYF
TRBJ2-3 NA NA TRBV7-9 TGTGCCAGCAGCTACTCAGATACGCAGTATTTT CASSYSDTQYF
TRBJ1-5 NA once TRBV5-4 TGTGCCAGCAGCTTGGAAGCCCCCAATCAGCCCCAGCATTTT CASSLEAPNQPQHF
TRBJ2-7 NA NA TRBV7-2 TGTGCCAGCAGCGAAACCAGGCCCCCATCCTCCTACGAGCAGTACTTC CASSETRPPSSYEQYF
TRBJ2-5 NA NA TRBV18 TGTGCCAGCTCCACCGGTGAAGAGACCCAGTACTTC CASSTGEETQYF
TRBJ2-3 TRBD1 NA TRBV27 TGTGCCAGCAGTTCAGACAGGGGGGGAGATACGCAGTATTTT CASSSDRGGDTQYF
TRBJ1-4 TRBD1 NA TRBV3-1/TRBV3-2 TGTGCCAGCAGCCTCCAAACCCCGGGACAGGGGATTAGGAATGAAAAACTGTTTTTT CASSLQTPGQGIRNEKLFF